A selection of T cell receptor beta chains follows, all from one sample in a study of long-term antiretroviral therapy in people with HIV. Produced via immunoSEQ multiplex PCR; TCRdb's table is partial and in-frame only. Of about 29,000 clones listed, 75% to 90% are singletons. The sample here was unsorted PBMCs, taken 3.2 years before starting antiretroviral therapy. The receptors derive from a man in his fifties or sixties with HIV. CDR3s include the opening cysteine and the closing phenylalanine or tryptophan. The order of the fields is V gene, J gene, clone size, D gene, CDR3 DNA, CDR3 protein. D genes are given only for firm matches. Size is omitted from some rows. Given values are once, few, many or a class for expanded clones.

V gene: TRBV6-1; J gene: TRBJ2-7; clone size: .; D gene: .; CDR3 DNA: TGTGCCAGCAGTCAAGCGGAGTCCATCTACGAGCAGTACTTC; CDR3 protein: CASSQAESIYEQYF
V gene: TRBV5-5; J gene: TRBJ1-2; clone size: .; D gene: .; CDR3 DNA: TGTGCCAGCAGCTCAACCTGGGGGTCTAACTATGGCTACACCTTC; CDR3 protein: CASSSTWGSNYGYTF
V gene: TRBV2; J gene: TRBJ2-5; clone size: .; D gene: TRBD2; CDR3 DNA: TGTGCCAGCAGTAGCGGGAGGGCTCCCCAGTACTTC; CDR3 protein: CASSSGRAPQYF
V gene: TRBV7-2; J gene: TRBJ1-3; clone size: .; D gene: .; CDR3 DNA: TGTGCCAGCAGCTTCGGAAACACCATATATTTT; CDR3 protein: CASSFGNTIYF
V gene: TRBV9; J gene: TRBJ1-1; clone size: .; D gene: .; CDR3 DNA: TGTGCCAGCAGCCACCCCCAGACAGGTTCAAGCGATACTGAAGCTTTCTTT; CDR3 protein: CASSHPQTGSSDTEAFF
V gene: TRBV27; J gene: TRBJ1-2; clone size: .; D gene: TRBD1; CDR3 DNA: TGTGCCAGCAAACTAGGGGGACAGGCTCATGGCTACACCTTC; CDR3 protein: CASKLGGQAHGYTF
V gene: TRBV4-3; J gene: TRBJ2-5; clone size: once; D gene: .; CDR3 DNA: TGCGCCAGCAGCCAAGATCTGATAGCACGGGGACAAGAGACCCAGTACTTC; CDR3 protein: CASSQDLIARGQETQYF
V gene: TRBV5-6; J gene: TRBJ2-5; clone size: .; D gene: TRBD1; CDR3 DNA: TGTGCCAGCAGCGTCGACAGGGCGGAGACCCAGTACTTC; CDR3 protein: CASSVDRAETQYF
V gene: TRBV5-6; J gene: TRBJ2-7; clone size: .; D gene: .; CDR3 DNA: TGTGCCAGCAGCTTCCAGGGGCCCTACGAGCAGTACTTC; CDR3 protein: CASSFQGPYEQYF
V gene: TRBV5-1; J gene: TRBJ2-3; clone size: .; D gene: .; CDR3 DNA: TGCGCCAGCAGCTTTGAGGGTGCCCCAGATACGCAGTATTTT; CDR3 protein: CASSFEGAPDTQYF
V gene: TRBV2; J gene: TRBJ1-5; clone size: .; D gene: .; CDR3 DNA: TGTGCCAGCAGTTACGACGTGAGTAGTAGCAATCAGCCCCAGCATTTT; CDR3 protein: CASSYDVSSSNQPQHF
V gene: TRBV5-1; J gene: TRBJ2-5; clone size: .; D gene: .; CDR3 DNA: TGCGCCAGCAGCTTGGCAGGGATCCAAGAGACCCAGTACTTC; CDR3 protein: CASSLAGIQETQYF
V gene: TRBV29-1; J gene: TRBJ1-5; clone size: .; D gene: .; CDR3 DNA: TGCAGCGCTGGCTGGGCCAGCAATCAGCCCCAGCATTTT; CDR3 protein: CSAGWASNQPQHF
V gene: TRBV7-2; J gene: TRBJ1-2; clone size: .; D gene: .; CDR3 DNA: TGTGCCAGCAGCTTATATGAGGGGCCGAATGGCTACACCTTC; CDR3 protein: CASSLYEGPNGYTF
V gene: TRBV5-4; J gene: TRBJ2-3; clone size: .; D gene: .; CDR3 DNA: TGTGCCAGCAGCCCCTTACCTGGGGGGTTCGACACAGATACGCAGTATTTT; CDR3 protein: CASSPLPGGFDTDTQYF
V gene: TRBV6-5; J gene: TRBJ2-7; clone size: .; D gene: .; CDR3 DNA: TGTGCCAGCAGTTACAGCCTAGCAGAAAACTACGAGCAGTACTTC; CDR3 protein: CASSYSLAENYEQYF
V gene: TRBV27; J gene: TRBJ2-7; clone size: .; D gene: .; CDR3 DNA: TGTGCCAGCAGTTTATCGGGGGTTGACGGGTACGAGCAGTACTTC; CDR3 protein: CASSLSGVDGYEQYF
V gene: TRBV9; J gene: TRBJ2-3; clone size: .; D gene: .; CDR3 DNA: TGTGCCAGCAGCGTAGCTGGCAGCACAGATACGCAGTATTTT; CDR3 protein: CASSVAGSTDTQYF
V gene: TRBV30; J gene: TRBJ2-5; clone size: .; D gene: TRBD1; CDR3 DNA: TGTGCCTGGAGTGTAGGACAGGGGGCGGGGGAGACCCAGTACTTC; CDR3 protein: CAWSVGQGAGETQYF
V gene: TRBV12-5; J gene: TRBJ2-7; clone size: .; D gene: TRBD1; CDR3 DNA: TGTGCTAGTGGAATCGGGACAGGGGGCGCCCCCTTTGTGGTCGACTACGAGCAGTACTTC; CDR3 protein: CASGIGTGGAPFVVDYEQYF
V gene: TRBV25-1; J gene: TRBJ1-2; clone size: .; D gene: .; CDR3 DNA: TGTGCCAGCAGTAAGGGCTATGGCTACACCTTC; CDR3 protein: CASSKGYGYTF
V gene: TRBV5-1; J gene: TRBJ2-2; clone size: .; D gene: .; CDR3 DNA: TGCGCCAGCAGCCCCTCCTCAGGGGGGAGGTTCACCGGGGAGCTGTTTTTT; CDR3 protein: CASSPSSGGRFTGELFF
V gene: TRBV14; J gene: TRBJ2-7; clone size: once; D gene: .; CDR3 DNA: TGTGCCAGCAGCCAAGATCGTGTGAGCCACGAGCAGTACTTC; CDR3 protein: CASSQDRVSHEQYF
V gene: TRBV2; J gene: TRBJ2-7; clone size: .; D gene: TRBD1; CDR3 DNA: TGTGCCAGCCGGGACAGGGAAGGTTACGAGCAGTACTTC; CDR3 protein: CASRDREGYEQYF
V gene: TRBV6-5; J gene: TRBJ1-3; clone size: .; D gene: .; CDR3 DNA: TGTGCCAGCAGTCCGCCGGGGTCGGGAAACACCATATATTTT; CDR3 protein: CASSPPGSGNTIYF
V gene: TRBV6-5; J gene: TRBJ2-1; clone size: .; D gene: TRBD2; CDR3 DNA: TGTGCCAGCAGTTACGTGGCTAGCGGTAACAATGAGCAGTTCTTC; CDR3 protein: CASSYVASGNNEQFF
V gene: TRBV9; J gene: TRBJ1-2; clone size: .; D gene: .; CDR3 DNA: TGTGCCAGCAGCGTAGATCCCATGAGGCCCTATGGCTACACCTTC; CDR3 protein: CASSVDPMRPYGYTF